These 23 T cell receptor beta chains were all obtained from the same sample, sequenced in a study of shared clonotypes between healthy human individuals (dated by TCRdb to the early 2020s). The library was obtained by the immunoSEQ multiplex PCR assay. TCRdb retrieved this table from immuneACCESS and kept in-frame rearrangements only. Not all clones are present; in checked studies, unresolved V genes account for under half, and no reason is known for the remainder. The sample yields about a million clones; 76% were counted once. The ten largest clones capture around 1.4% of the sample. The sample was memory CD4+ T cells sorted from blood. Read against the paper, the sample's cell subset or site label means: CD45RA-negative fraction. These receptor sequences come from a man in his late teens or twenties in good health.

The gene calls are TRBV23-1 and TRBJ1-4; TRBD1 matches 10 bases. TRBV23-1 qualifies as an ORF whose function is uncertain. The CDR3 sequence is 15 residues long. V shed 4 bases, J shed 7 bases, and the junction held 6 bases outside the gene matches. The CDR3 protein is CASSRDRGPCEKLFF. DNA of the CDR3: TGCGCCAGCAGTCGCGACAGGGGGCCGTGTGAAAAACTGTTTTTT.

The chain joins TRBV15 to TRBJ2-5; D might be TRBD1 or TRBD2, each matching 6 bases. The CDR3 has 15 amino acids. The germline V gene encodes CDR1 LNHNV and CDR2 YYDKDF (reference sequence). The ends were cut back, 0 bases at V and 4 bases at J, with 12 bases in the middle. CDR3 sequence (DNA): TGTGCCACCAGCAGAGATGGGGGGCCTCTAGAGACCCAGTACTTC. Protein: CATSRDGGPLETQYF.

This clone came up once. The junction shows a germline mismatch at one end, possibly a read error. The gene calls are TRBV6-6 and TRBJ2-7; D is ambiguous. The germline CDR1 and CDR2 sequences are MNHNY and SVGAGI (reference sequence). The CDR3 length is 11 residues. The CDR3 loop is CASSYSSEQYF. CDR3 nucleotide sequence: TGTGCCAGCAGTTACTCCTCCGAGCAGTACTTC.

The chain recombines TRBV30 with TRBJ1-1; weak D call: TRBD1 (6 bases). With 1 base removed from V and 1 base from J, the gap between germline ends came to 10 bases. Germline V gene lookup returns CDR1 GTSNPN and CDR2 SVGIG (reference sequence). The CDR3 contains 14 residues. The DNA of the CDR3 is TGTGCCTGGAGTGCACAGGGAGGGAACACTGAAGCTTTCTTT. Encoded protein: CAWSAQGGNTEAFF.

This chain uses TRBV6-1 with TRBJ2-1, with a possible D match to TRBD1 (5 bases). This CDR3 region has 16 residues. Trimming left V 1 base short and J 7 bases short, with 17 bases between. Germline lookup yields CDR1 MNHNS and CDR2 SASEGT. DNA for the CDR3: TGTGCCAGCAGTGAAGTCAACCGCAGGGATGATAATGAGCAGTTCTTC. This sequence encodes CASSEVNRRDDNEQFF.

V is TRBV5-1 and J is TRBJ2-3; D not certain. CDR3 size: 15 residues. With 5 bases removed from V and 0 bases from J, the gap between germline ends came to 13 bases. CDR1 SGHRS and CDR2 YFSETQ come from the germline V gene. CDR3 sequence reads: CASSLGTRSTDTQYF. CDR3 DNA: TGCGCCAGCAGTCTAGGAACAAGAAGCACAGATACGCAGTATTTT.

The chain carries TRBV6-4 and TRBJ2-2, with 9 positions matching TRBD1. After removal of 5 bases from V and 6 bases from J, the junction contained 7 bases not matched to a gene. This CDR3 has 15 residues. CDR1 is MRHNA, CDR2 SNTAGT, per germline. In nucleotides, the CDR3 is TGTGCCAGCAGTCTTGGGACAGGGAGCTCCGGGGAGCTGTTTTTT. It codes for CASSLGTGSSGELFF.

The chain recombines TRBV11-2 with TRBJ2-2; 10 positions agree with TRBD1. The CDR3 runs 14 residues. V shed 8 bases, J shed 4 bases, and the junction held 4 bases outside the gene matches. Germline-derived CDR1 and CDR2 are SGHAT and FQNNGV. The CDR3 sequence is CASGGDRGTGELFF. In DNA form, the CDR3 reads TGTGCCAGCGGTGGGGACAGGGGCACCGGGGAGCTGTTTTTT.

This clone was picked up a small number of times. The chain has TRBV5-4 and TRBJ2-7, with 10 bases aligning to TRBD1. The CDR3 length is 15 residues. Unmatched junction bases numbered 6, after V lost 1 base and J lost 5 bases. Germline V lookup: CDR1 SGHNT, CDR2 YYREEE (reference sequence). The CDR3 DNA follows: TGTGCCAGCAGCTTGTTGGGGACAGGGGTCCACGAGCAGTACTTC. Encoded protein: CASSLLGTGVHEQYF.

This chain uses TRBV28 with TRBJ2-7, with D tentatively TRBD1 (6 bases). The germline V gene encodes CDR1 MDHEN and CDR2 SYDVKM. CDR3 length: 15 residues. V lost 3 bases and J lost 5, with 17 bases in between. CDR3 sequence (DNA): TGTGCCAGCAGTTTCCCTCGGGGTGGGGGCCACGAGCAGTACTTC. It codes for CASSFPRGGGHEQYF.

This chain links TRBV7-2 with TRBJ2-3, with TRBD1 identical over 8 bases. CDR1 SGHTA and CDR2 FQGNSA come from the germline V gene. CDR3 length: 16 residues. Trimming at V came to 5 bases and at J to 5 bases, leaving 12 bases not matched to a gene. CDR3 region: CASSPSPAGGIDTQYF. CDR3 nucleotides: TGTGCCAGCAGCCCCTCTCCGGCAGGGGGCATAGATACGCAGTATTTT.

CDR3 residues: CAISETGGVTNEKLFF. CDR3 sequence (DNA): TGTGCCATCAGTGAAACAGGGGGCGTCACTAATGAAAAACTGTTTTTT. The V call is TRBV10-3, the J call TRBJ1-4; 9 nucleotides match TRBD1. Unmatched junction bases numbered 4, after V lost 3 bases and J lost 2 bases. The CDR3 length is 16 residues. Germline V lookup: CDR1 ENHRY, CDR2 SYGVKD.

This clone has more than one count but fewer than ten. J is TRBJ2-1 and V is TRBV10-3, with 7 nucleotides matching TRBD1. The junction had 6 bases not matched to a gene; V was cut back by 7 bases and J by 9 bases. The CDR3 consists of 12 residues. Germline V lookup: CDR1 ENHRY, CDR2 SYGVKD. The CDR3 loop reads CAITDRVGEQFF. CDR3 sequence (DNA): TGTGCCATCACTGACAGGGTGGGTGAGCAGTTCTTC.

This clone was picked up one time. The chain links TRBV6-1 to TRBJ2-5; TRBD2 agrees at 15 bases. V shed 4 bases and J 2 bases; nucleotides not matched to a gene: 8. Germline V gene data show CDR1 as MNHNS and CDR2 as SASEGT. This CDR3 region has 18 residues. CDR3: CASSAGTSGGWGQETQYF. CDR3 nucleotide sequence: TGTGCCAGCAGTGCCGGGACTAGCGGGGGGTGGGGGCAAGAGACCCAGTACTTC.

This clone was detected only a few times. The chain uses TRBV4-1 and TRBJ2-3, with no clear D. Trimming removed 0 bases at V and 1 base at J, with 14 bases between. The CDR3 extends over 17 amino acids. Germline lookup yields CDR1 MGHRA and CDR2 YSYEKL. The CDR3 DNA is TGCGCCAGCAGCCAAGATTGGGCGCAGGCCCGCACAGATACGCAGTATTTT. This codes for CASSQDWAQARTDTQYF.

V and J are TRBV5-1 and TRBJ2-7; 9 nucleotides match TRBD1. V shed 7 bases and J 4 bases; nucleotides not matched to a gene: 12. Germline V gene sequence: CDR1 SGHRS, CDR2 YFSETQ. The CDR3 spans 15 residues. CDR3 residues: CASYAGTGISYEQYF. DNA of the CDR3: TGCGCCAGCTACGCCGGGACAGGGATTTCGTACGAGCAGTACTTC.

This chain connects TRBV7-9 to TRBJ2-5, with TRBD1 as a possible D gene (6 bases). The ends were cut back, 7 bases at V and 2 bases at J, with 11 bases in the middle. This CDR3 has 13 amino acids. Germline V CDR1 and CDR2: SEHNR, FQNEAQ (reference sequence). DNA of the CDR3: TGTGCCAGCATACCGGACAGTCAAGAGACCCAGTACTTC. It specifies CASIPDSQETQYF.

The sample holds one count of this clone. The V call is TRBV5-8, the J call TRBJ1-1, with D perhaps matching TRBD1 (6 bases). CDR1 and CDR2 from the germline V gene are SGHTS and YDEGEE. The V gene lost 1 base and the J gene lost 2 bases, with 9 bases spanning the gap. This CDR3 has 14 amino acids. The CDR3 loop reads CASSLQGRNTEAFF. The CDR3 DNA sequence: TGTGCCAGCAGCTTGCAGGGGAGAAACACTGAAGCTTTCTTT.

This clone was recorded a few times. V usage is TRBV30 and J usage is TRBJ1-5; 10 bases agree with TRBD1. Germline CDR1 and CDR2: GTSNPN and SVGIG (reference sequence). The CDR3 runs 13 residues. V shed 6 bases and J 7 bases; nucleotides not matched to a gene: 6. The CDR3 DNA sequence: TGTGCCTGTGAGACAGGGGGCGGACAGCCCCAGCATTTT. This codes for CACETGGGQPQHF.

This clone occurred once. V is TRBV30 and J is TRBJ2-5, with unresolved D. The CDR3 runs to 15 residues. Germline V gives CDR1 GTSNPN, CDR2 SVGIG (reference sequence). V lost 3 bases to trimming and J lost 5 bases, with 19 bases between them. This CDR3 is CAWSLGWGRQETQYF. CDR3 in DNA: TGTGCCTGGAGCTTGGGATGGGGTCGGCAGGAGACCCAGTACTTC.

This clone was picked up one time. The chain joins TRBV6-1 to TRBJ1-2; no reliable D call. V lost 4 bases to trimming and J lost 5 bases, with 11 bases between them. Germline loops: CDR1 MNHNS, CDR2 SASEGT. The CDR3 sequence is 13 residues long. DNA for the CDR3: TGTGCCAGCAGTGTAATGGGAGGGTATGGCTACACCTTC. Encoded protein: CASSVMGGYGYTF.

The rearrangement uses TRBV28 and TRBJ2-7; D may be TRBD1 (5 bases). The CDR3 is 13 residues long. The germline V gene has CDR1 MDHEN and CDR2 SYDVKM. Trimming stripped 8 bases from V and 7 bases from J, with 18 bases between. CDR3 coding DNA: TGTGCCAGCCGTGGGGCAACCTACAGGGAGCAGTACTTC. Its protein is CASRGATYREQYF.

This clone was observed a single time. The CDR3 protein is CASSLPGTLNTEAFF. In DNA form, the CDR3 reads TGTGCCAGCAGCCTACCTGGGACCTTGAACACTGAAGCTTTCTTT. This rearrangement joins TRBV11-2 to TRBJ1-1, with a weak D call TRBD1 (5 bases). Per the germline V gene, CDR1 is SGHAT and CDR2 is FQNNGV. V was cut by 5 bases and J by 0 bases, with 13 bases left in between. There are 15 residues in the CDR3.